The rows below give T cell receptor beta chains drawn from one sample of a study of blood T cell repertoires in COVID-19. Only in-frame clones appear in the TCRdb table, and some are missing; sequencing was by immunoSEQ multiplex PCR. This table has 90,000 to 100,000 clones, less than 90% appearing once. Sample: peripheral blood. Receptor source: a man older than 75 with acute or convalescent COVID-19. Each CDR3 is given with its conserved first and last residue. D genes are given only for firm matches. Only some rows state a clone size, as once, few, many or a class for expanded clones.

V gene,CDR3 length,J gene,D gene,clone size,CDR3 protein,CDR3 DNA
TRBV7-9,15,TRBJ1-2,TRBD1,-,CASSSGTGQPYGYTF,TGTGCCAGCAGCTCCGGGACAGGGCAACCCTATGGCTACACCTTC
TRBV2,13,TRBJ2-1,-,few,CASTQTTNGEQFF,TGTGCCAGCACCCAGACTACTAACGGTGAGCAGTTCTTC
TRBV27,14,TRBJ2-5,-,-,CASRGGQFQETQYF,TGTGCCAGCAGGGGGGGACAGTTCCAAGAGACCCAGTACTTC
TRBV11-2,15,TRBJ2-7,TRBD2,few,CASSLDTSGAYEQYF,TGTGCCAGCAGCTTAGATACTAGCGGCGCCTACGAGCAGTACTTC
TRBV7-2,16,TRBJ1-1,TRBD1,-,CASSFSSGQGTNEAFF,TGTGCCAGCAGTTTCTCATCGGGACAGGGAACCAATGAAGCTTTCTTT
TRBV9,15,TRBJ1-6,TRBD1,-,CASSAAGQGNSPLHF,TGTGCCAGCAGCGCGGCGGGACAGGGTAATTCACCCCTCCACTTT
TRBV19,16,TRBJ2-2,-,-,CASSGAGSYNTGELFF,TGTGCCAGTAGTGGAGCCGGGTCCTATAACACCGGGGAGCTGTTTTTT
TRBV6-1,14,TRBJ2-5,-,-,CASAGTLPAETQYF,TGTGCCAGCGCCGGGACACTCCCAGCAGAGACCCAGTACTTC
TRBV12-3/TRBV12-4,12,TRBJ1-2,-,-,CASSFGELGYTF,TGTGCCAGCAGTTTTGGTGAACTGGGCTACACCTTC
TRBV27,16,TRBJ2-3,TRBD2,-,CASSLLGGELADTQYF,TGTGCCAGCAGTTTATTGGGGGGGGAGCTCGCAGATACGCAGTATTTT
TRBV5-6,18,TRBJ2-7,TRBD2,-,CASSLAAPASGLSYEQYF,TGTGCCAGCAGCTTGGCCGCCCCGGCTAGCGGGCTCTCCTACGAGCAGTACTTC
TRBV7-9,15,TRBJ2-1,-,-,CASSFGGTPPPEQFF,TGTGCCAGCAGCTTTGGGGGGACTCCGCCGCCTGAGCAGTTCTTC
TRBV15,14,TRBJ1-6,-,-,CATSRAGRNSPLHF,TGTGCCACCAGCAGGGCGGGGAGGAATTCACCCCTCCACTTT
TRBV5-4,16,TRBJ1-1,TRBD1,-,CASSLSTGASNTEAFF,TGTGCCAGCAGCTTGTCGACAGGGGCGTCGAACACTGAAGCTTTCTTT
TRBV29-1,14,TRBJ1-5,-,-,CSVCSTASCQPQHF,TGCAGCGTTTGCAGCACAGCCAGTTGTCAGCCCCAGCATTTT
TRBV5-4,15,TRBJ2-7,TRBD2,once,CASSSGGEGVYEQYF,TGTGCCAGCAGCTCTGGGGGGGAGGGCGTCTACGAGCAGTACTTC
TRBV29-1,10,TRBJ2-1,-,-,CSVQGAAMFF,TGCAGCGTTCAGGGCGCAGCCATGTTCTTC
TRBV27,13,TRBJ1-6,-,-,CASRGTYNSPLHF,TGTGCCAGCAGGGGGACATATAATTCACCCCTCCACTTT
TRBV27,16,TRBJ2-5,TRBD1,-,CASSLSWTGGRETQYF,TGTGCCAGCAGTTTATCGTGGACAGGGGGAAGAGAGACCCAGTACTTC
TRBV27,14,TRBJ2-3,-,-,CASPDSPALDTQYF,TGTGCCAGCCCCGACAGTCCAGCCCTCGATACGCAGTATTTT
TRBV27,15,TRBJ1-1,-,-,CASSPLGLSNTEAFF,TGTGCCAGCAGTCCCCTAGGCCTGTCGAACACTGAAGCTTTCTTT
TRBV9,15,TRBJ1-1,-,-,CASSPRLGGQTEAFF,TGTGCCAGCAGCCCTCGGTTGGGGGGGCAAACTGAAGCTTTCTTT
TRBV5-1,16,TRBJ2-1,TRBD1,-,CASSLESGGFGDEQFF,TGCGCCAGCAGCTTGGAGTCAGGGGGCTTTGGCGATGAGCAGTTCTTC
TRBV7-6,18,TRBJ2-4,-,-,CASSLLAPGPLAKNIQYF,TGTGCCAGCAGCTTACTAGCGCCAGGGCCTTTAGCCAAAAACATTCAGTACTTC
TRBV27,13,TRBJ1-1,-,-,CASSFATRTEAFF,TGTGCCAGCAGTTTTGCAACGAGGACTGAAGCTTTCTTT
TRBV29-1,13,TRBJ1-1,-,-,CSVLRVSGTEAFF,TGCAGCGTCCTGAGGGTTTCTGGCACTGAAGCTTTCTTT
TRBV28,14,TRBJ2-7,-,-,CASSLGLSTYEQYF,TGTGCCAGCAGTTTAGGGCTGTCTACCTACGAGCAGTACTTC
TRBV3-1/TRBV3-2,16,TRBJ2-3,-,-,CASSQAPSVGSDTQYF,TGTGCCAGCAGCCAAGCCCCTAGCGTTGGGTCAGATACGCAGTATTTT
TRBV28,14,TRBJ2-7,-,-,CASSGDQGYYEQYF,TGTGCCAGCAGTGGAGACCAGGGGTACTACGAGCAGTACTTC
TRBV30,12,TRBJ1-3,-,-,CAWGYSGNTIYF,TGTGCCTGGGGGTACTCTGGAAACACCATATATTTT
TRBV15,13,TRBJ1-5,-,-,CATSSGFDQPQHF,TGTGCCACCAGCTCGGGATTCGATCAGCCCCAGCATTTT
TRBV6-6,14,TRBJ2-5,TRBD1,once,CASSGGQASETQYF,TGTGCCAGCAGTGGAGGACAGGCATCGGAGACCCAGTACTTC
TRBV15,19,TRBJ2-7,TRBD1,once,CATSRDLGQGATFHSKQYF,TGTGCCACCAGCAGAGACCTCGGGCAGGGGGCCACATTTCATTCTAAGCAGTACTTC
TRBV4-3,16,TRBJ2-1,TRBD2,-,CASSQELAGVKNEQFF,TGCGCCAGCAGCCAGGAACTAGCGGGAGTCAAAAATGAGCAGTTCTTC
TRBV6-4,13,TRBJ2-2,-,-,CASRKSNTGELFF,TGTGCCAGCAGAAAGAGCAACACCGGGGAGCTGTTTTTT
TRBV19,14,TRBJ1-2,-,-,CASSTQGLGYGYTF,TGTGCCAGTAGTACCCAGGGGCTTGGCTATGGCTACACCTTC
TRBV28,14,TRBJ2-1,-,-,CASSGVGLYNEQFF,TGTGCCAGCAGTGGGGTGGGACTCTACAATGAGCAGTTCTTC
TRBV7-9,15,TRBJ1-2,-,-,CASSSGQSPINGYTF,TGTGCCAGCAGCTCCGGACAGTCTCCCATAAATGGCTACACCTTC
TRBV5-1,18,TRBJ2-3,TRBD2,-,CASSWGTSSVSSTDTQYF,TGCGCCAGCAGCTGGGGGACTAGCTCCGTATCATCCACAGATACGCAGTATTTT
TRBV6-5,16,TRBJ1-2,-,-,CASSYSRRLGTGGYTF,TGTGCCAGCAGTTACTCCCGAAGACTCGGAACGGGGGGCTACACCTTC
TRBV28,15,TRBJ2-1,-,-,CASSLRVGGTLSLFF,TGTGCCAGCTCGTTGCGGGTAGGAGGGACTCTGTCACTTTTCTTC
TRBV5-1,15,TRBJ2-3,TRBD1,-,CASSFDRGRADTQYF,TGCGCCAGCAGCTTCGACAGGGGAAGGGCAGATACGCAGTATTTT
TRBV7-2,15,TRBJ1-5,TRBD1,-,CASSPGTGRNQPQHF,TGTGCCAGCAGCCCAGGGACAGGGCGCAATCAGCCCCAGCATTTT
TRBV3-1/TRBV3-2,17,TRBJ1-6,-,-,CASSQDLGSSYNSPLHF,TGTGCCAGCAGCCAAGATCTCGGGAGTTCCTATAATTCACCCCTCCACTTT
TRBV2,15,TRBJ1-5,TRBD1,-,CASSEVTGVDQPQHF,TGTGCCAGCAGTGAAGTGACAGGGGTGGATCAGCCCCAGCATTTT
TRBV7-8,14,TRBJ2-3,-,-,CASSYREKTDTQYF,TGTGCCAGCAGTTATAGAGAGAAGACAGATACGCAGTATTTT
TRBV5-1,16,TRBJ2-1,TRBD2,-,CASSLGRAGAYNEQFF,TGCGCCAGCAGCTTGGGGAGAGCGGGAGCCTACAATGAGCAGTTCTTC
TRBV28,15,TRBJ2-3,TRBD2,-,CASSTSGVGADTQYF,TGTGCCAGCAGTACTAGCGGGGTCGGGGCAGATACGCAGTATTTT
TRBV27,17,TRBJ2-2,-,-,CASSSSGTAGNTGELFF,TGTGCCAGCAGTTCCTCCGGGACAGCGGGGAACACCGGGGAGCTGTTTTTT
TRBV7-8,16,TRBJ1-6,TRBD1,-,CASSHKPGQNNSPLHF,TGTGCCAGCAGCCATAAACCGGGACAGAATAATTCACCCCTCCACTTT
TRBV2,14,TRBJ1-5,-,-,CASSERYSNQPQHF,TGTGCCAGCAGTGAGCGATATAGCAATCAGCCCCAGCATTTT
TRBV7-9,12,TRBJ2-7,-,-,CASSPSGYEQYF,TGTGCCAGCAGCCCCTCAGGCTACGAGCAGTACTTC
TRBV30,12,TRBJ1-2,-,once,CAWSVSGYGYTF,TGTGCCTGGAGTGTATCAGGGTATGGCTACACCTTC
TRBV5-1,15,TRBJ2-2,-,-,CASSLGLGGTGELFF,TGCGCCAGCAGCTTGGGGCTCGGGGGCACCGGGGAGCTGTTTTTT
TRBV2,14,TRBJ2-5,TRBD1,-,CASSAGQGRETQYF,TGTGCCAGCAGCGCGGGACAGGGGCGCGAGACCCAGTACTTC
TRBV19,14,TRBJ1-2,-,-,CASSIALQGSGYTF,TGTGCCAGTAGTATAGCGCTTCAGGGATCTGGCTACACCTTC
TRBV7-3,14,TRBJ1-1,-,-,CASSLSRDRTEAFF,TGTGCCAGCAGCTTAAGCAGGGATCGCACTGAAGCTTTCTTT